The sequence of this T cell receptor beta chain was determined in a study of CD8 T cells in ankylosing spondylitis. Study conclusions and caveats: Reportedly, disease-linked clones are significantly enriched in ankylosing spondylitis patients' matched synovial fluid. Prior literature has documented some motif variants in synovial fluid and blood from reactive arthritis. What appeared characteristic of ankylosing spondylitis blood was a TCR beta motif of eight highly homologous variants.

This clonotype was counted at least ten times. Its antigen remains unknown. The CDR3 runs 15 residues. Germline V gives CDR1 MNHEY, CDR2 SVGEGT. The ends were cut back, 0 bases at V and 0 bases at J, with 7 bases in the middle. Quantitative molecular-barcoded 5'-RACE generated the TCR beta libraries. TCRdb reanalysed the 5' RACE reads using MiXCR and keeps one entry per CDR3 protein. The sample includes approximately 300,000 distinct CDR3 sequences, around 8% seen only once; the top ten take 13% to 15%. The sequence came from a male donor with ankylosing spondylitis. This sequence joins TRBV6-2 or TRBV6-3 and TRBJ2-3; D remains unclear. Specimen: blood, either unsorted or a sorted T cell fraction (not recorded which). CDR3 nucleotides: TGTGCCAGCAGTTACTCGACGGCTAGCACAGATACGCAGTATTTT. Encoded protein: CASSYSTASTDTQYF.